This T cell receptor (beta chain) was recorded in a study of OX40 agonist ivuxolimab in advanced cancers. Study-level information: Participants could have had prior anti-PD-1, anti-PD-L1 or anti-CTLA-4 therapy, and roughly 39% had some.

Here immunoSEQ multiplex PCR was the method, and the copy in TCRdb shows in-frame clones only, minus some. The data show approximately 62,000 clones, more than 85% seen once. Autoimmune disease history or systemic immunosuppression led to patient exclusion. Overall study results and limits: The antigens recognized by the expanded peripheral T cells, that is their antigen specificity, were not determined. Normalized T-cell clonal expansion was also low in a subset of nonresponders.

Losses at the gene ends were 3 bases for V and 2 bases for J; bases not matched to a gene: 3. The CDR3 is made up of 14 amino acids. Looked up from germline, CDR1 is LNHDA and CDR2 is SQIVND (reference sequence). On this clone: Its matching antigen is unknown.

The chain has TRBV19 and TRBJ1-2; TRBD1 matches at 7 bases. The TCR originated in an adult with an advanced solid tumor such as melanoma, head and neck, liver or kidney cancer. The sequenced sample was CD4+ or CD8+ T cells sorted from blood, obtained in a trial of the OX40 agonist ivuxolimab. This CDR3 reads CASSITTGNYGYTF. The DNA for the CDR3 is TGTGCCAGTAGTATTACGACAGGGAACTATGGCTACACCTTC.